This is a list of T cell receptor beta chains from one sample in a study of T cell changes during pregnancy in multiple sclerosis. Profiling relied on immunoSEQ multiplex PCR, and the TCRdb table lists in-frame clones only, not all of them. The table shows under 130,000 clones, with 92% occurring only once. The sample here was peripheral blood, taken after pregnancy. The receptors originated from a female donor with multiple sclerosis, enrolled in a pregnancy study. Each CDR3 is given with its conserved first and last residue. The D gene is left open where the match is weak. Part of the rows lack a size; the others show once, few, many or a class for expanded clones.

TRBV11-2,TRBJ2-5,NA,once,CASRALGGGGETQYF,TGTGCCAGCAGGGCCCTTGGGGGAGGCGGGGAGACCCAGTACTTC
TRBV4-2,TRBJ2-6,TRBD2,NA,CASSTRPTSGGAEGANVLTF,TGTGCCAGCAGCACCCGCCCCACTAGCGGGGGAGCGGAAGGGGCCAACGTCCTGACTTTC
TRBV15,TRBJ2-5,TRBD2,NA,CATSRPRPSGRETQYF,TGTGCCACCAGCAGACCCCGACCTAGCGGCCGGGAGACCCAGTACTTC
TRBV9,TRBJ1-1,TRBD1,once,CASSSGQVRGTEAFF,TGTGCCAGCAGCTCGGGACAGGTCCGTGGGACTGAAGCTTTCTTT
TRBV10-3,TRBJ2-7,TRBD2,NA,CAISESRLAGGEQYF,TGTGCCATCAGTGAGAGCCGCCTAGCGGGAGGCGAGCAGTACTTC
TRBV11-2,TRBJ1-3,NA,NA,CASSSRVSGNTIYF,TGTGCCAGCAGCTCCAGGGTTTCTGGAAACACCATATATTTT
TRBV18,TRBJ1-5,TRBD1,once,CASSRDRGLQPQHF,TGTGCCAGCTCACGGGACAGGGGGCTTCAGCCCCAGCATTTT
TRBV6-6,TRBJ1-5,NA,NA,CASSEASEPQHF,TGTGCCAGCAGTGAGGCCTCGGAGCCCCAGCATTTT
TRBV6-1,TRBJ1-1,NA,NA,CASSETVNTEAFF,TGTGCCAGCAGTGAGACAGTGAACACTGAAGCTTTCTTT
TRBV5-1,TRBJ1-1,TRBD1,NA,CASSSLDRGNTEAFF,TGCGCCAGCAGCAGCCTGGACAGGGGGAATACTGAAGCTTTCTTT
TRBV6-1,TRBJ2-1,TRBD2,NA,CASSGLAAVLDEQFF,TGTGCCAGCAGTGGGCTAGCGGCGGTCTTGGATGAGCAGTTCTTC
TRBV10-1,TRBJ2-1,NA,NA,CASSESFTRSSYNEQFF,TGCGCCAGCAGTGAGTCGTTCACTAGGAGCTCCTACAATGAGCAGTTCTTC
TRBV11-3,TRBJ2-2,NA,NA,CASSLSLGGPTGELFF,TGTGCCAGCAGCCTTAGCCTAGGGGGACCCACCGGGGAGCTGTTTTTT
TRBV19,TRBJ1-4,NA,NA,CASSIPGEKLFF,TGTGCCAGTAGTATCCCGGGGGAAAAACTGTTTTTT
TRBV4-1,TRBJ1-5,NA,NA,CASSQVEQGHQPQHF,TGCGCCAGCAGCCAAGTCGAACAGGGTCACCAGCCCCAGCATTTT
TRBV9,TRBJ1-2,NA,NA,CASSVADSKPYGYTF,TGTGCCAGCAGCGTAGCTGACAGCAAGCCCTATGGCTACACCTTC
TRBV9,TRBJ1-2,NA,once,CASSVREDYGYTF,TGTGCCAGCAGCGTCCGGGAGGACTATGGCTACACCTTC
TRBV6-1,TRBJ2-7,NA,NA,CASSGEAGQVSYEQYF,TGTGCCAGCAGTGGAGAAGCGGGACAGGTTTCTTACGAGCAGTACTTC
TRBV15,TRBJ2-1,TRBD2,NA,CATSRNIGQGTRTDEQFF,TGTGCCACCAGCAGGAACATTGGTCAGGGGACTAGAACGGATGAGCAGTTCTTC
TRBV7-2,TRBJ2-5,TRBD2,once,CASSLVTSGSGTQYF,TGTGCCAGCAGCTTAGTAACTAGCGGGAGTGGGACCCAGTACTTC
TRBV4-2,TRBJ1-1,NA,NA,CASSQGIEAFF,TGTGCCAGCAGCCAAGGTATTGAAGCTTTCTTT
TRBV15,TRBJ2-3,NA,NA,CATSTRGGSTDTQYF,TGTGCCACCAGCACCAGGGGCGGAAGCACAGATACGCAGTATTTT
TRBV7-6,TRBJ1-2,TRBD1,NA,CASSLGRGGYTF,TGTGCCAGCAGCTTAGGCAGGGGGGGCTACACCTTC
TRBV5-5,TRBJ2-1,TRBD2,NA,CASTPLAGAYNEQFF,TGTGCCAGCACCCCACTAGCGGGAGCCTACAATGAGCAGTTCTTC
TRBV7-2,TRBJ1-2,NA,NA,CASRTTGAQNYGYTF,TGTGCCAGCAGAACGACAGGCGCCCAAAACTATGGCTACACCTTC
TRBV10-3,TRBJ2-7,TRBD1,once,CAISGGQGPRYEQYF,TGTGCCATCAGTGGGGGACAGGGGCCACGGTACGAGCAGTACTTC
TRBV6-4,TRBJ2-2,NA,NA,CASSLEAAPNTGELFF,TGTGCCAGCAGTTTGGAAGCGGCTCCCAACACCGGGGAGCTGTTTTTT
TRBV18,TRBJ2-2,TRBD2,once,CASSPPGLAGNTGELFF,TGTGCCAGCTCACCACCGGGGCTAGCGGGGAACACCGGGGAGCTGTTTTTT
TRBV7-6,TRBJ1-1,TRBD1,NA,CASSPNRGGLNTEAFF,TGTGCCAGCAGCCCTAACAGGGGGGGGCTGAACACTGAAGCTTTCTTT
TRBV7-2,TRBJ2-5,NA,NA,CASSPGEAQYF,TGTGCCAGCAGCCCGGGGGAGGCCCAGTACTTC
TRBV19,TRBJ2-1,NA,NA,CASSTGLAGEQFF,TGTGCCAGTAGTACTGGGCTAGCAGGTGAGCAGTTCTTC
TRBV15,TRBJ2-1,TRBD2,NA,CATTPGLAGVPSYNEQFF,TGTGCCACAACTCCGGGACTAGCGGGGGTCCCTTCCTACAATGAGCAGTTCTTC
TRBV6-6,TRBJ2-7,TRBD2,once,CASRERGGPGEQYF,TGTGCCAGCAGAGAGCGGGGGGGCCCAGGCGAGCAGTACTTC
TRBV5-1,TRBJ1-1,NA,NA,CASSLGQERLNTEAFF,TGCGCCAGCAGCTTGGGACAGGAGAGACTGAACACTGAAGCTTTCTTT
TRBV4-2,TRBJ2-3,NA,NA,CASSPDTSTDTQYF,TGTGCCAGCAGCCCTGATACTAGCACAGATACGCAGTATTTT
TRBV28,TRBJ2-2,NA,NA,CASLFRGGKATGELFF,TGTGCCAGCCTTTTCCGTGGCGGAAAAGCCACCGGGGAGCTGTTTTTT
TRBV5-6,TRBJ2-7,NA,NA,CASSHRTILGYEQYF,TGTGCCAGCAGCCACCGAACTATCTTGGGCTACGAGCAGTACTTC
TRBV7-2,TRBJ1-1,TRBD1,NA,CASSSLGQGAGAFF,TGTGCCAGCAGCTCGCTCGGACAGGGGGCGGGTGCTTTCTTT
TRBV29-1,TRBJ2-5,NA,NA,CSVEGPQGTQYF,TGCAGCGTTGAGGGGCCTCAGGGGACCCAGTACTTC
TRBV28,TRBJ2-1,TRBD2,NA,CASIKGLALSSYNEQFF,TGTGCCAGCATTAAGGGACTAGCGTTGAGCTCCTACAATGAGCAGTTCTTC
TRBV7-2,TRBJ2-7,NA,NA,CASKVRGSYEQYF,TGTGCCAGCAAAGTCCGGGGTTCCTACGAGCAGTACTTC
TRBV6-1,TRBJ2-4,TRBD1,NA,CASQGQVLNIQYF,TGTGCCAGCCAAGGACAGGTACTAAACATTCAGTACTTC
TRBV15,TRBJ1-5,TRBD1,NA,CASSRLPTGGPNQPQHF,TGTGCCTCCTCTCGCCTACCGACAGGGGGTCCCAATCAGCCCCAGCATTTT
TRBV6-1,TRBJ2-7,TRBD1,NA,CASRRGQGTYEQYF,TGTGCCAGCAGGAGGGGACAGGGTACCTACGAGCAGTACTTC
TRBV27,TRBJ1-5,NA,NA,CASSRGGGRPQHF,TGTGCCAGCAGCCGAGGGGGGGGTCGGCCCCAGCATTTT
TRBV30,TRBJ2-1,TRBD2,NA,CAWDAGLAGGPGEQFF,TGTGCCTGGGACGCCGGACTAGCGGGAGGGCCGGGTGAGCAGTTCTTC